The entry below gives a single T cell receptor beta chain sequence along with its context. Its antigen is unknown. Qualities for individual bases were not recorded, and no much larger clone is one base off. The entry originates in a study of cytomegalovirus exposure and HLA in healthy donors (dated by TCRdb to about 2017). Context from the whole study: An earlier analysis of some 600 of the donors reported 250 to 350 Gb of sequence data and about 120 million unique TCR beta sequences obtained from roughly 180 million T cells. Alongside the repertoire data, information on donor age, sex, ethnicity and CMV serostatus was compiled. HLA typing covered class I and class II loci at four-digit resolution. About 280 gigabases of sequencing data and tens of millions of unique TCR sequences made up an early release that covered 500 to 700 HLA-typed donors. High-throughput TCR immunosequencing, statistical association of individual TCRs with disease status, and machine learning were combined to predict cytomegalovirus infection status. A later genetic analysis took genome-wide SNP genotypes for about 55% of the roughly 700 donors and used that subset as a discovery cohort. To study patterns of TCR occurrence, a later analysis re-analyzed previously published TCR beta repertoires from around 670 donors and added high-resolution HLA genotyping. The number of typed donors differed by locus: about 620-630 for A, B, C, DRB1 and DQB1; approximately 540 for DQA1; 606 for DPA1; and 400 to 480 for DPB1. All discovery cohort repertoires had been generated using a single sequencing platform. Of the approximately 400 genotyped donors, about 84% fell in the genetic ancestry cluster associated with self-reported Caucasian donors. The aim of the study was to test whether cataloging public T cell receptors could identify signatures of past pathogen exposure. Besides the first cohort of around 700 subjects, a separate validation cohort made up of 120 or so different subjects was used. The T cell repertoires of around 670 subjects were profiled by immunosequencing and related to cytomegalovirus serostatus. An earlier analysis of approximately 500 of the donors applied high-throughput TCR beta sequencing to assess whether each TCR beta V gene segment acted as functional or pseudogenic. A handful of DR-DQ haplotypes were handled as single units for association and clustering because linkage in the cohort was strong. In the later analysis, no new phenotypic data were used to find candidate immune exposures; instead, reliance was placed on TCR beta sequences and their occurrence across donors. Among approximately 370 genotyped donors of the cohort, an average of around 250,000 unique TCR beta nucleotide sequences was sequenced per donor, of which about 18% were non-productive.

Taken from the germline V gene, the CDR1 and CDR2 loops are SGDLS and YYNGEE. V is shortened by 3 bases, J by 0 bases, and the region joining them spans 20 bases. The CDR3 holds 18 amino acids from the cysteine to the phenylalanine. The kept DNA is CDR3 alone, 54 bases in frame from the first base. Library preparation employed the immunoSEQ multiplex PCR assay. The multiplex PCR relied on a mix of 60 forward primers for TCR Vbeta segments and 13 reverse primers for TCR Jbeta segments. Amplification of the CDR3 region of rearranged TCR beta genes was performed with a multiplex PCR assay on genomic DNA. The Illumina HiSeq System was used to sequence the amplified TCR beta libraries as 87-base-pair reads. The paper's processing steps were these. In a later analysis, tens of millions of unique TCR beta chains were counted across the roughly 670 repertoires, and approximately 9.9 million of these chains were shared by at least two donors. A nearest-neighbor algorithm error-corrected the raw reads and collapsed the reads into unique sequences, merging closely related sequences to remove PCR and sequencing errors. To assign V, D and J gene segments, CDR3 sequences were aligned to IMGT reference sequences. For a sequence to be retained, a match of at least six nucleotides was required to both a V gene segment and a J gene segment. A rearrangement was called productive if the CDR3 had no stop codons and remained in frame with V and J, and every other rearrangement was called non-productive. Following IMGT convention, CDR3 was defined as the stretch from the second conserved V-encoded cysteine to the conserved J-encoded phenylalanine. The earlier analysis of about 610 of the donors excluded sequences that lacked an unambiguous match to a single V gene segment. In an earlier analysis of roughly 600 of the donors, a V segment was called functional when productive rearrangements were above 56.7%, and segregating when the standard deviation between donors exceeded 5%. A statistical classification framework was developed to diagnose cytomegalovirus status using the catalog of TCR beta chain sequences. In a later analysis, TCR nucleotide sequences were compared against IMGT/GENE-DB human TR gene sequences so that V and J genes could be assigned. A later analysis assigned CDR3 sequences and most-parsimonious VDJ recombination scenarios with the TCRdist pipeline. In a later analysis, each TCR beta chain was defined by its CDR3 amino acid sequence together with its V-gene family, and reads lacking a unique V-gene family were excluded. In a later analysis, 450 to 600 highly shared, low-generation-probability nucleotide sequences were removed to address suspected cross-contamination and a sequencing artifact. For each public chain, a later analysis derived a clonal expansion index from normalized ranks of inferred template counts within each repertoire. Generation probabilities in a later analysis came from a VDJ recombination model fitted to out-of-frame rearrangements, and those results were checked against IGoR. A later analysis scored TCR-TCR, TCR-HLA and TCR-CMV co-occurrence with hypergeometric tests, applying a repertoire-size bias correction to TCR pairs. A later analysis estimated false discovery rates by permuting HLA or CMV assignments 20 times. A later analysis grouped co-occurring TCRs with DBSCAN, adding TCRdist sequence similarity when clustering within HLA-allele-positive subsets. For co-occurrence clustering, repertoires with fewer than 30,000 or more than 120,000 public chains were excluded, along with roughly 5 repertoires with anomalous nucleotide sharing. TCRdb carries this immuneACCESS record with in-frame sequences only. Its versions omit some clonotypes, under half of them owing to an unresolved V gene in the studies checked, with the rest unexplained. V and J calls and clone size come straight from that table; D and trimming were deduced from the DNA. Counted in this sample were 150,000 to 200,000 clones; 84% of them appeared once. The ten largest clones take up roughly 5.2% of the sample.

General conclusions and limits of the study: A cluster of highly shared sequence variants was judged likely to represent a technical artifact of the sequencing pipeline. The authors suggested that the approach could potentially be extended to other disease states and immunological phenotypes. In the study, around 150 TCR beta chains were listed as associated with cytomegalovirus. A later analysis associated about 18,000 TCR beta sequences with specific HLA alleles at a false discovery rate of 0.05. Because HLA typing was unavailable for some donors at each locus, only the typed subset was used in association tests. In a later analysis, several top co-occurrence clusters were reported to appear linked to parvovirus B19, influenza, CMV and Epstein-Barr virus. In a later analysis, the rate of TCR association differed among HLA loci, with DRB1 alleles having the most associated TCRs and HLA-C alleles having the fewest. Across donors, most TCR sequences were observed very rarely, whereas some public TCRs were present in many individuals. For the cohort, immune exposure information was limited to CMV serostatus. The presence/absence analyses assumed that sequencing depth was roughly uniform across donors, and that assumption may not be true. Because counts were too low, more than 15 rarely observed V segments, including chromosome 9 orphons, were excluded from the earlier analysis of roughly 580 of the donors. Linkage disequilibrium might explain the correlated functional status among segregating V segments, but an unknown experimental factor could not be excluded. A later genetic analysis associated a missense DCLRE1C variant with V-gene and J-gene trimming of TCR beta chains, and an independent cohort replicated the association. Strong co-occurrence of HLA alleles, especially DR and DQ, made assigning TCR associations to individual alleles difficult. In vitro tests confirmed that three of the cytomegalovirus-associated TCR beta chains recognize cytomegalovirus antigens. Compared with the roughly 710-donor mean, donors in an Asian-associated ancestry cluster had fewer N-insertions in productive TCRs, according to a later genetic analysis. Compared with equally common non-associated chains, HLA-associated TCR beta chains in a later analysis were more clonally expanded and had lower generation probabilities. The cohort was sequenced for TCR beta chains only, and without alpha or paired-chain data the features that could be detected were limited. In both the original and validation cohorts, the classifier was reported to diagnose cytomegalovirus status with high specificity and sensitivity. In an earlier analysis of approximately 590 of the donors, most TCR beta V segments appeared in productive rearrangements about 87% or about 30% of the time, broadly matching IMGT annotations. A further reported finding was that TCR beta sequences accurately predicted the HLA-A and HLA-B alleles for most subjects in the first cohort. According to a later analysis, most CMV-associated TCR beta chains appeared to be HLA-restricted, and the HLA associations seemed to be driven largely by CMV exposure. Some IMGT-functional V segments, including TRBV6-2 and TRBV6-3, could not be told apart with the 87-base-pair reads, so those segments were excluded.

The cohort comprised some 700 healthy bone marrow donors. At the time of sampling, all cohort members were nominally healthy, though unrecorded immune exposures were likely present. The donor tested CMV seropositive, placing the donor among the 290 or so seropositive members of the cohort. A peripheral blood sample was collected from each donor, and TCR beta sequencing was performed on peripheral blood mononuclear cells. The Qiagen DNeasy Blood Extraction Kit was used to extract genomic DNA from the blood cell samples. The sequenced sample was PBMCs. This TCR derives from a girl between 5 and 17 years old in good health and CMV-seropositive. The rearranged segments are TRBV9 and TRBJ2-3, with a weak D call of TRBD1 (6 bases match). The nucleotides are TGTGCCAGCAGCGGGCTGACCGGGACACCCAGTAGCACAGATACGCAGTATTTT. The resulting protein is CASSGLTGTPSSTDTQYF. The CDR3, completed at both ends by the reference TRBV9 and TRBJ2-3 genes, gives the full variable domain DSGVTQTPKHLITATGQRVTLRCSPRSGDLSVYWYQQSLDQGLQFLIQYYNGEERAKGNILERFSAQQFPDLHSELNLSSLELGDSALYFCASSGLTGTPSSTDTQYFGPGTRLTVL.